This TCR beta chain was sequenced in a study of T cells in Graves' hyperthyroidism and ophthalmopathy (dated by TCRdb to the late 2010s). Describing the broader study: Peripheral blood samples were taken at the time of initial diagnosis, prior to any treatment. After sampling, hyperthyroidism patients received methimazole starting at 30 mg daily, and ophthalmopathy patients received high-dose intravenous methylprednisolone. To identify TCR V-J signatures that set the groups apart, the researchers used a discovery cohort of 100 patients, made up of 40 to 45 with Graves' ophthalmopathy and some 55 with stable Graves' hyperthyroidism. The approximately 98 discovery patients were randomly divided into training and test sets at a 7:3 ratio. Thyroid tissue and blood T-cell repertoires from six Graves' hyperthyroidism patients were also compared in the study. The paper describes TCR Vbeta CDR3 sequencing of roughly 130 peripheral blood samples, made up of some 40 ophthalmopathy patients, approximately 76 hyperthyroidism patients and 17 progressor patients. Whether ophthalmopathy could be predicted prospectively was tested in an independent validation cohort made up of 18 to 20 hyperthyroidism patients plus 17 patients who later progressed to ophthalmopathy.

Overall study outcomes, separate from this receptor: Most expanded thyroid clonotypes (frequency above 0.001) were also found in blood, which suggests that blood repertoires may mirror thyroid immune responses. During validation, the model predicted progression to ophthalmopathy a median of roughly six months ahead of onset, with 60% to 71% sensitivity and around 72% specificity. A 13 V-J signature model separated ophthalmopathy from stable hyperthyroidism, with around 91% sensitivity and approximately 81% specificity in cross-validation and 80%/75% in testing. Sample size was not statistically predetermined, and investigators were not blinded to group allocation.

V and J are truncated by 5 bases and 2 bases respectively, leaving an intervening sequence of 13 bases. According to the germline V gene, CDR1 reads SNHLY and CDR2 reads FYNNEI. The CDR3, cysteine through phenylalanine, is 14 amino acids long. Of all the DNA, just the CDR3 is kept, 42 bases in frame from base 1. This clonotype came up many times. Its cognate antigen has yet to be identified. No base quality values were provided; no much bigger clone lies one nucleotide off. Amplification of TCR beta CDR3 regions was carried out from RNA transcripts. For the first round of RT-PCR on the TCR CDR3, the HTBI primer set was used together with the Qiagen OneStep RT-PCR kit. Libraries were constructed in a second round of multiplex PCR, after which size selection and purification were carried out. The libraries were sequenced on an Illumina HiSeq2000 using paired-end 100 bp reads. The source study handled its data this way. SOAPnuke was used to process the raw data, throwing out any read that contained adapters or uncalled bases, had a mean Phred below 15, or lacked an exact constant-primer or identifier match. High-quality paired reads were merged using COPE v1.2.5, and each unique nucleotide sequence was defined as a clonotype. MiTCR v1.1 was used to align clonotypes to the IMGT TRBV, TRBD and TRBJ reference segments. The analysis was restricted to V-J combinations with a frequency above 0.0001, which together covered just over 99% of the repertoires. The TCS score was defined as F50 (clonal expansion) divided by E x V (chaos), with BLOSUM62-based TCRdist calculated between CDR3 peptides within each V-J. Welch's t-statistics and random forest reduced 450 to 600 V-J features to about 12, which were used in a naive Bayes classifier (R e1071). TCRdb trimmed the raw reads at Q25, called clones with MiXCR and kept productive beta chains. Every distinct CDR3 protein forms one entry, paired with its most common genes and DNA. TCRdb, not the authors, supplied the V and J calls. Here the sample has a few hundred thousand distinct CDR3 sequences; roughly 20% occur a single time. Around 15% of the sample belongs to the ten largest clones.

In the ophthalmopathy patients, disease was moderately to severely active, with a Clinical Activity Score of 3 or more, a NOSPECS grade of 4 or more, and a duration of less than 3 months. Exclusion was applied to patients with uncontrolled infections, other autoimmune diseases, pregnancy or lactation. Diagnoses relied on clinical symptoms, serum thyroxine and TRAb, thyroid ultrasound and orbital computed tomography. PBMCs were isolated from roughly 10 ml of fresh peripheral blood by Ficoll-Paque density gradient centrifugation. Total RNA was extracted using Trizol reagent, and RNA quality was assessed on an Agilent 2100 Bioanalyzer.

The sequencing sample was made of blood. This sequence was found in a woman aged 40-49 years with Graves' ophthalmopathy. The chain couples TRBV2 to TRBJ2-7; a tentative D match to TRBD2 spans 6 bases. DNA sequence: TGTGCCAGCAGTCAGACTAGGACGGCCTACGAGCAGTACTTC. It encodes CASSQTRTAYEQYF.